The clone carrying this T cell receptor (beta chain) showed up just once. Its antigen is unidentified. The sample is drawn from a study of cytotoxic CD8 clonotypes in ibrutinib-treated CLL. Study in general: On average, about 92,000 productive rearrangements and around 230,000 productive templates per sample.

This CDR3 region has 17 residues. The V segment lost 0 bases and the J segment 3 bases; nucleotides outside the gene matches: 10. CDR1 is SGHNT, CDR2 YYREEE, per germline (reference sequence). Study findings and constraints: Relative to age-matched healthy donors, clonality at baseline was higher, and it tracked circulating CD8+ T-cell counts.

The protocol was immunoSEQ multiplex PCR, while the TCRdb copy is restricted to in-frame clones and leaves out a portion. Here the sample spans over 250,000 clones, more than 70% being singletons. PBMCs that had been cryopreserved were the source of roughly 2.2 micrograms of genomic DNA for TCR beta libraries. J is TRBJ2-7 and V is TRBV5-4; 9 bases align to TRBD2. The sequence was collected from a human donor with chronic lymphocytic leukemia. Sequencing was performed on PBMCs, taken at disease progression, from a patient treated with ibrutinib. This CDR3 reads CASSLGGISTSGYEQYF. CDR3 bases: TGTGCCAGCAGCTTGGGGGGGATCTCGACTAGCGGCTACGAGCAGTACTTC.